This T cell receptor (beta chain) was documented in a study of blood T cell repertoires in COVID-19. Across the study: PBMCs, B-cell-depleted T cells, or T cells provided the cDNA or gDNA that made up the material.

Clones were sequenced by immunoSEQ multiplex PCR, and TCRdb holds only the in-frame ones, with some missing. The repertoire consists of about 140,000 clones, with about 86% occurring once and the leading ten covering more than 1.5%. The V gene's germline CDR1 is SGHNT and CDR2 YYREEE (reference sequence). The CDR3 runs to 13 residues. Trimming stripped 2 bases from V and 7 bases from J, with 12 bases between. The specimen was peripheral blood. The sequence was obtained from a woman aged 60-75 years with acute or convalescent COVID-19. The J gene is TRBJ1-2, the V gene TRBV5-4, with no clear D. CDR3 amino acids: CASSLDWLSGYTF. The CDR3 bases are TGTGCCAGCAGCTTAGACTGGCTTTCTGGCTACACCTTC.